The rows below give T cell receptor beta chains drawn from one sample of a study of radiation and T cells in renal cell carcinoma. This table comes from immunoSEQ multiplex PCR, and its TCRdb copy is limited to in-frame clones, with some not included. The table has about 140,000 clones, over 65% seen once. The sample consisted of blood, taken from a patient whose treatment included radiotherapy and nephrectomy. The receptors were sampled from a woman in her forties or fifties with renal cell carcinoma. Both conserved end residues are part of each CDR3. D genes are given only for firm matches. Clone size is not always given. Where it is, it says once, few, many or a class for expanded clones.

cdr3_aa: CSAMTDGYTF
cdr3_nt: TGCAGTGCAATGACAGATGGCTACACCTTC
j_call: TRBJ1-2
v_call: TRBV20-1
d_call: -
clone_size: -

cdr3_aa: CSATRRGRKISHEQYF
cdr3_nt: TGCAGCGCCACCCGTCGGGGCAGGAAAATAAGCCACGAGCAGTACTTC
j_call: TRBJ2-7
v_call: TRBV29-1
d_call: -
clone_size: -

cdr3_aa: CASIDITNYGYTF
cdr3_nt: TGTGCCAGCATCGACATCACTAACTATGGCTACACCTTC
j_call: TRBJ1-2
v_call: TRBV28
d_call: -
clone_size: -

cdr3_aa: CASSLALTSGAFF
cdr3_nt: TGTGCCAGCAGCTTAGCGCTAACTAGCGGGGCGTTCTTC
j_call: TRBJ2-1
v_call: TRBV7-2
d_call: TRBD2
clone_size: -

cdr3_aa: CASSINRDTEAFF
cdr3_nt: TGTGCCAGCAGCATCAACCGGGACACTGAAGCTTTCTTT
j_call: TRBJ1-1
v_call: TRBV25-1
d_call: -
clone_size: -

cdr3_aa: CASSPWDRATDTQYF
cdr3_nt: TGCGCCAGCAGCCCCTGGGACAGGGCCACAGATACGCAGTATTTT
j_call: TRBJ2-3
v_call: TRBV4-3
d_call: TRBD1
clone_size: -

cdr3_aa: CASSAGSYNEQFF
cdr3_nt: TGTGCCAGCAGTGCCGGCTCCTACAATGAGCAGTTCTTC
j_call: TRBJ2-1
v_call: TRBV28
d_call: -
clone_size: -

cdr3_aa: CASSPLTFLRTDTQYF
cdr3_nt: TGTGCCAGCAGCCCCCTCACCTTCCTCCGCACAGATACGCAGTATTTT
j_call: TRBJ2-3
v_call: TRBV7-2
d_call: -
clone_size: -

cdr3_aa: CASTRGGPDEQYF
cdr3_nt: TGTGCCAGCACCCGGGGAGGGCCTGACGAGCAGTACTTC
j_call: TRBJ2-7
v_call: TRBV6-5
d_call: TRBD2
clone_size: -

cdr3_aa: CAISEGTRYMNTEAFF
cdr3_nt: TGTGCCATCAGTGAGGGGACTCGGTACATGAACACTGAAGCTTTCTTT
j_call: TRBJ1-1
v_call: TRBV10-3
d_call: -
clone_size: -

cdr3_aa: CASSLGAGRGQPQHF
cdr3_nt: TGTGCCAGCAGCTTAGGGGCAGGACGGGGTCAGCCCCAGCATTTT
j_call: TRBJ1-5
v_call: TRBV7-2
d_call: -
clone_size: -

cdr3_aa: CAWMGENNSPLHF
cdr3_nt: TGTGCCTGGATGGGGGAGAATAATTCACCCCTCCACTTT
j_call: TRBJ1-6
v_call: TRBV30
d_call: -
clone_size: few

cdr3_aa: CASSENRNSPLHF
cdr3_nt: TGTGCCAGCAGTGAAAACAGAAATTCACCCCTCCACTTT
j_call: TRBJ1-6
v_call: TRBV6-4
d_call: -
clone_size: -

cdr3_aa: CASSLWEPRAQETQYF
cdr3_nt: TGCGCCAGCAGCCTCTGGGAACCTAGGGCGCAAGAGACCCAGTACTTC
j_call: TRBJ2-5
v_call: TRBV5-1
d_call: -
clone_size: -

cdr3_aa: CASSSRTGDRRNQPQHF
cdr3_nt: TGTGCCAGCAGTTCAAGAACCGGGGACAGACGCAATCAGCCCCAGCATTTT
j_call: TRBJ1-5
v_call: TRBV27
d_call: TRBD1
clone_size: -

cdr3_aa: CAISETNTEAFF
cdr3_nt: TGTGCCATCAGTGAGACCAACACTGAAGCTTTCTTT
j_call: TRBJ1-1
v_call: TRBV10-3
d_call: -
clone_size: -

cdr3_aa: CASSYGGRNSPLHF
cdr3_nt: TGTGCCAGCAGTTACGGGGGACGTAATTCACCCCTCCACTTT
j_call: TRBJ1-6
v_call: TRBV6-6
d_call: -
clone_size: -

cdr3_aa: CAISDSPQGRKGSYNEQFF
cdr3_nt: TGTGCCATCAGTGACTCCCCCCAGGGGAGGAAGGGCTCCTACAATGAGCAGTTCTTC
j_call: TRBJ2-1
v_call: TRBV10-3
d_call: -
clone_size: -

cdr3_aa: CASTNAGVDNYGYTF
cdr3_nt: TGCGCCAGCACCAACGCTGGGGTAGATAACTATGGCTACACCTTC
j_call: TRBJ1-2
v_call: TRBV5-1
d_call: -
clone_size: -

cdr3_aa: CASLGLLNEKLFF
cdr3_nt: TGTGCCAGCTTAGGACTGTTGAATGAAAAACTGTTTTTT
j_call: TRBJ1-4
v_call: TRBV25-1
d_call: -
clone_size: -

cdr3_aa: CASSPGVAGDYGYTF
cdr3_nt: TGCGCCAGCTCCCCTGGGGTGGCAGGCGATTATGGCTACACCTTC
j_call: TRBJ1-2
v_call: TRBV5-1
d_call: -
clone_size: -

cdr3_aa: CASSINTGAMANVLTF
cdr3_nt: TGCGCCAGCAGCATAAATACAGGGGCCATGGCCAACGTCCTGACTTTC
j_call: TRBJ2-6
v_call: TRBV5-1
d_call: TRBD1
clone_size: once

cdr3_aa: CASSPQTVPGEQYF
cdr3_nt: TGTGCCAGCAGCCCCCAAACCGTACCGGGGGAGCAGTACTTC
j_call: TRBJ2-7
v_call: TRBV5-6
d_call: -
clone_size: -

cdr3_aa: CASRDRGRATEAFF
cdr3_nt: TGTGCCAGCAGGGACAGGGGGCGCGCCACTGAAGCTTTCTTT
j_call: TRBJ1-1
v_call: TRBV6-5
d_call: TRBD1
clone_size: -

cdr3_aa: CASTPGQGAPEQYF
cdr3_nt: TGTGCCAGCACCCCGGGACAGGGGGCTCCCGAGCAGTACTTC
j_call: TRBJ2-7
v_call: TRBV27
d_call: TRBD1
clone_size: -

cdr3_aa: CASSDPSFPYEQYF
cdr3_nt: TGTGCCAGCAGTGATCCCAGCTTCCCCTACGAGCAGTACTTC
j_call: TRBJ2-7
v_call: TRBV2
d_call: -
clone_size: -

cdr3_aa: CASSAPHSGGRTDTQYF
cdr3_nt: TGTGCCAGCAGCGCCCCCCATAGCGGGGGGAGGACAGATACGCAGTATTTT
j_call: TRBJ2-3
v_call: TRBV9
d_call: TRBD2
clone_size: -

cdr3_aa: CASSSQSVNYGYTF
cdr3_nt: TGCGCCAGCAGCTCCCAGTCCGTTAACTATGGCTACACCTTC
j_call: TRBJ1-2
v_call: TRBV5-1
d_call: -
clone_size: once

cdr3_aa: CAFSGGFSEEQFF
cdr3_nt: TGTGCCTTTAGCGGGGGGTTTTCTGAGGAGCAGTTCTTC
j_call: TRBJ2-1
v_call: TRBV30
d_call: TRBD2
clone_size: -

cdr3_aa: CASSLTPGLAGKDTQYF
cdr3_nt: TGCGCCAGCAGCTTAACACCGGGACTAGCGGGGAAAGATACGCAGTATTTT
j_call: TRBJ2-3
v_call: TRBV5-1
d_call: TRBD2
clone_size: -

cdr3_aa: CASRRGTGDSGANVLTF
cdr3_nt: TGCGCCAGCAGAAGGGGAACAGGGGACTCTGGGGCCAACGTCCTGACTTTC
j_call: TRBJ2-6
v_call: TRBV5-1
d_call: TRBD1
clone_size: -

cdr3_aa: CASSDSALYGYTF
cdr3_nt: TGTGCCAGCAGTGACTCGGCCCTCTATGGCTACACCTTC
j_call: TRBJ1-2
v_call: TRBV25-1
d_call: -
clone_size: once

cdr3_aa: CASSLDILNYGYTF
cdr3_nt: TGTGCCAGCAGCTTAGACATCCTTAACTATGGCTACACCTTC
j_call: TRBJ1-2
v_call: TRBV7-9
d_call: -
clone_size: once

cdr3_aa: CASSPTTGTGYQPQHF
cdr3_nt: TGTGCCAGCAGTCCCACCACCGGGACAGGTTATCAGCCCCAGCATTTT
j_call: TRBJ1-5
v_call: TRBV28
d_call: TRBD1
clone_size: once

cdr3_aa: CAIRVQGLESYNEQFF
cdr3_nt: TGTGCCATCAGGGTACAGGGACTAGAGTCCTACAATGAGCAGTTCTTC
j_call: TRBJ2-1
v_call: TRBV10-3
d_call: TRBD2
clone_size: -

cdr3_aa: CASSENHASTEAFF
cdr3_nt: TGCGCCAGCAGTGAGAATCACGCTAGCACTGAAGCTTTCTTT
j_call: TRBJ1-1
v_call: TRBV10-2
d_call: -
clone_size: once

cdr3_aa: CASGRTASNQPQHF
cdr3_nt: TGTGCCAGTGGGAGGACGGCTAGCAATCAGCCCCAGCATTTT
j_call: TRBJ1-5
v_call: TRBV19
d_call: -
clone_size: -

cdr3_aa: CASSTRLAGDTGELFF
cdr3_nt: TGTGCCAGCAGCACACGACTAGCGGGAGACACCGGGGAGCTGTTTTTT
j_call: TRBJ2-2
v_call: TRBV5-4
d_call: TRBD2
clone_size: -

cdr3_aa: CASSLEARGEAFF
cdr3_nt: TGCGCCAGCAGCTTGGAGGCCCGAGGAGAAGCTTTCTTT
j_call: TRBJ1-1
v_call: TRBV5-1
d_call: -
clone_size: -

cdr3_aa: CASSLDGTALSIARNTIYF
cdr3_nt: TGTGCCAGCAGCTTAGACGGGACAGCTCTTTCCATCGCCCGAAACACCATATATTTT
j_call: TRBJ1-3
v_call: TRBV11-2
d_call: TRBD1
clone_size: -

cdr3_aa: CASSVAAVQETQYF
cdr3_nt: TGTGCCAGCAGCGTAGCGGCAGTCCAAGAGACCCAGTACTTC
j_call: TRBJ2-5
v_call: TRBV9
d_call: -
clone_size: -

cdr3_aa: CASSQDGGDGYTF
cdr3_nt: TGCGCCAGCAGCCAAGATGGGGGCGATGGCTACACCTTC
j_call: TRBJ1-2
v_call: TRBV4-3
d_call: -
clone_size: -

cdr3_aa: CASSMIRVGGYTF
cdr3_nt: TGTGCCAGCAGCATGATCAGGGTTGGTGGCTACACCTTC
j_call: TRBJ1-2
v_call: TRBV5-6
d_call: -
clone_size: few

cdr3_aa: CASSYTRGTEAFF
cdr3_nt: TGTGCCAGCAGTTACACCCGAGGCACTGAAGCTTTCTTT
j_call: TRBJ1-1
v_call: TRBV2
d_call: -
clone_size: -

cdr3_aa: CASRNRQEDQPQHF
cdr3_nt: TGTGCCAGCAGGAACCGACAGGAGGATCAGCCCCAGCATTTT
j_call: TRBJ1-5
v_call: TRBV6-5
d_call: -
clone_size: -

cdr3_aa: CASSGYLPGSYTF
cdr3_nt: TGTGCCAGCAGCGGCTACCTACCGGGCTCCTACACCTTC
j_call: TRBJ1-2
v_call: TRBV5-6
d_call: -
clone_size: -

cdr3_aa: CASSQDHFPTDTDTQYF
cdr3_nt: TGCGCCAGCAGCCAAGATCACTTCCCGACGGACACAGATACGCAGTATTTT
j_call: TRBJ2-3
v_call: TRBV4-1
d_call: -
clone_size: -

cdr3_aa: CASRTGTGGNEQYF
cdr3_nt: TGTGCCAGCAGGACTGGGACAGGGGGTAACGAGCAGTACTTC
j_call: TRBJ2-7
v_call: TRBV28
d_call: TRBD1
clone_size: -

cdr3_aa: CASTQDRGGYTF
cdr3_nt: TGTGCCAGCACCCAGGACCGCGGTGGCTACACCTTC
j_call: TRBJ1-2
v_call: TRBV2
d_call: -
clone_size: -

cdr3_aa: CASSVDSGRGETQYF
cdr3_nt: TGTGCCAGCAGCGTAGATAGCGGGAGAGGAGAGACCCAGTACTTC
j_call: TRBJ2-5
v_call: TRBV9
d_call: TRBD2
clone_size: -

cdr3_aa: CASSSTGTGPYEQYF
cdr3_nt: TGTGCCAGCAGCTCAACCGGGACAGGCCCCTACGAGCAGTACTTC
j_call: TRBJ2-7
v_call: TRBV7-8
d_call: TRBD1
clone_size: -